These T cell receptor beta chains were read from a single sample in a study of graft-versus-host responses after intestinal transplantation. Using immunoSEQ multiplex PCR, the repertoire was profiled, and TCRdb retains in-frame clones only, with some absent. The sample records approximately 18,000 clones, almost 80% being singletons. The sequences come from ileum tissue, collected roughly 460 days after intestinal transplant. The receptors come from a human patient who received an intestinal transplant, so some T cells may come from the graft donor. CDR3s include the opening cysteine and the closing phenylalanine or tryptophan. The order of the fields is clone size, J gene, D gene, V gene, CDR3 DNA, CDR3 protein. A D gene is named only where the DNA matches it firmly. Expanded clones get a size class; other rows say once, few or many, or leave the size out.

>.|TRBJ1-4|TRBD1|TRBV27
TGTGCCAGCAGATCCCGACAGGGGGCAACTAATGAAAAACTGTTTTTT
CASRSRQGATNEKLFF
>few|TRBJ1-3|.|TRBV2
TGTGCCACCGGAAACCCGCAGGGAGGTTTTGGAAACACCATATATTTT
CATGNPQGGFGNTIYF
>.|TRBJ1-1|.|TRBV18
TGTGCCAGCTCACCAGAACCTGAAGCTTTCTTT
CASSPEPEAFF
>.|TRBJ1-4|TRBD1|TRBV6-6
TGTGCCAGCAGCGACACAGGGGTGCCTGAAAAACTGTTTTTT
CASSDTGVPEKLFF
>.|TRBJ2-7|.|TRBV13
TGTGCCAGCAGCTTAGGTCAGGGGTCCGCCTACGAGCAGTACTTC
CASSLGQGSAYEQYF
>once|TRBJ2-7|TRBD1|TRBV29-1
TGCAGCGTTGCGCAGGGGGCCTACGAGCAGTACTTC
CSVAQGAYEQYF
>.|TRBJ1-5|.|TRBV6-1
TGTGCCAGCAGAGATACGACAGGCGCCGTTCAGCCCCAGCATTTT
CASRDTTGAVQPQHF
>.|TRBJ1-6|.|TRBV6-5
TGTGCCAGCAGTAACTACGTACCCTACCATTCACCCCTCCACTTT
CASSNYVPYHSPLHF
>.|TRBJ2-3|.|TRBV4-1
TGCGCCAGCAGCCAAGGGGCACAGGGTAACACAGATACGCAGTATTTT
CASSQGAQGNTDTQYF
>.|TRBJ1-2|.|TRBV6-4
TGTGCCAGCAGTGACTCGAGGTGGGGCAGCAGCCCCTATGGCTACACCTTC
CASSDSRWGSSPYGYTF
>.|TRBJ1-2|.|TRBV5-1
TGCGCCAGCAGTTACACCAGGGAGGGCTACACCTTC
CASSYTREGYTF
>.|TRBJ1-2|TRBD1|TRBV27
TGTGCCAGCAATCCACAGAGGACAGGGTCTGGCTACACCTTC
CASNPQRTGSGYTF